A single sample gave rise to the 22 T cell receptor beta chains below, sequenced in a study of cytomegalovirus exposure and HLA in healthy donors. Profiling relied on immunoSEQ multiplex PCR, and the TCRdb table lists in-frame clones only, not all of them. The table shows 300,000 to 400,000 clones, with nearly 90% occurring only once. The sequencing input was PBMCs. The receptor set was obtained from a man aged 30 to 39 in good health and CMV-seronegative.

J is TRBJ2-5 and V is TRBV5-1, with TRBD2 matching 7 bases. CDR3 size: 14 residues. V was clipped by 0 bases and J by 2 bases; unmatched bases: 1. Looked up from germline, CDR1 is SGHRS and CDR2 is YFSETQ. CDR3 bases: TGCGCCAGCAGCTTGGTTAGCGGGCAAGAGACCCAGTACTTC. Translated: CASSLVSGQETQYF.

This chain connects TRBV20-1 to TRBJ1-2, with D unclear. Per germline, CDR1 DFQATT and CDR2 SNEGSKA (reference sequence). Trimming cost V 6 bases and J 1 base, with 6 bases left between them. The CDR3 runs 11 residues. CDR3 in DNA: TGCAGTGCACACATTAACTATGGCTACACCTTC. As protein: CSAHINYGYTF.

The chain links TRBV10-3 to TRBJ2-3; 8 bases are a match to TRBD2. Germline trimming cut 10 bases from V and 3 bases from J; bases unmatched to any gene: 3. Germline V lookup: CDR1 ENHRY, CDR2 SYGVKD. The CDR3 runs 12 residues. The CDR3 here is CATLAGTDTQYF. The CDR3 nucleotides read TGTGCCACCTTAGCGGGAACAGATACGCAGTATTTT.

A remark on this clone: Since the CDR3 does not end with the conserved phenylalanine or tryptophan, this likely comes from a read error. The limits of the CDR3 on the DNA are not certain, so only TCRdb's listed CDR3 is given. The rearrangement joins TRBV30 to TRBJ2-3; the table's D gene call, TRBD2, was not cross checked with the DNA. The CDR3 region is 11 residues in length, termini included. CDR1 and CDR2 (germline): GTSNPN, SVGIG (reference sequence). Here the CDR3 reads CAWSRAGKVWI.

V gene TRBV5-6 combines with J gene TRBJ2-2; TRBD1 matches at 10 bases. After removal of 4 bases from V and 0 bases from J, the junction contained 12 bases not matched to a gene. The CDR3 length is 19 residues. Germline V lookup: CDR1 SGHDT, CDR2 YYEEEE. CDR3 residues: CASSRSPGQGKANTGELFF. The CDR3 DNA is TGTGCCAGCAGCCGGTCACCGGGACAGGGGAAGGCGAACACCGGGGAGCTGTTTTTT.

The rearrangement links TRBV7-9 to TRBJ2-1; D gene unclear. CDR3 length: 13 residues. The V gene's germline CDR1 is SEHNR and CDR2 FQNEAQ (reference sequence). V dropped 8 bases and J dropped 2 bases, with 10 bases sitting between them. CDR3 nucleotide sequence: TGTGCCAGCGCAGTCGAAACCTACAATGAGCAGTTCTTC. It specifies CASAVETYNEQFF.

Written as DNA, the CDR3 is TGTGCCAGCAGTTCTTCCCAACAGGGTGGTGGCGGCTACACCTTC. Its protein product is CASSSSQQGGGGYTF. V is TRBV28 and J is TRBJ1-2; D is possibly TRBD1 (6 bases). The CDR3 has 15 amino acids. Germline V gene sequence: CDR1 MDHEN, CDR2 SYDVKM. Trimming removed 4 bases at V and 8 bases at J, with 20 bases between.

This clone was seen just once. The chain couples TRBV6-6 to TRBJ1-5; 10 bases are shared with TRBD1. The V segment lost 10 bases and the J segment 2 bases; nucleotides outside the gene matches: 8. The length of the CDR3 is 15 residues. Germline CDR1 and CDR2: MNHNY and SVGAGI (reference sequence). This CDR3 reads CATHLGQGGNQPQHF. As DNA, the CDR3 is TGTGCCACCCATCTAGGACAGGGGGGCAATCAGCCCCAGCATTTT.

This rearrangement joins TRBV18 to TRBJ2-7; D unresolved. The V gene lost 3 bases and the J gene lost 3 bases, with 12 bases spanning the gap. The CDR3 runs to 14 residues. The germline V gene encodes CDR1 KGHSH and CDR2 LQKENI. The chain's CDR3 is CASSPTLMGYEQYF. The CDR3 DNA reads TGTGCCAGCTCACCGACTCTGATGGGCTACGAGCAGTACTTC.

The rearrangement uses TRBV18 and TRBJ2-5; D is perhaps TRBD1 (5 bases). The CDR3 extends over 15 amino acids. Germline CDR1 and CDR2: KGHSH and LQKENI. The V end was cut by 5 bases, the J end by 5 bases, with 18 bases between. The CDR3 sequence is CASSSQTVSGETQYF. CDR3 nucleotides: TGTGCCAGCTCATCCCAGACGGTTTCAGGGGAGACCCAGTACTTC.

The chain employs TRBV10-2 and TRBJ1-1; no clear D. The CDR3 consists of 13 residues. The germline gives CDR1 WSHSY, CDR2 SAAADI. V lost 4 bases to trimming and J lost 4 bases, with 10 bases between them. CDR3 region: CASSGREGTEAFF. DNA for the CDR3: TGCGCCAGCAGTGGCCGGGAGGGCACTGAAGCTTTCTTT.

The V gene is TRBV18, the J gene TRBJ1-4, with 9 bases lining up with TRBD1. The CDR3 loop spans 14 amino acids. Trimming cost V 3 bases and J 8 bases; bases outside gene matches: 4. Germline CDR1 is KGHSH and CDR2 is LQKENI. The CDR3 sequence: CASSPGQGNEKLFF. The CDR3 DNA reads as TGTGCCAGCTCACCGGGACAGGGAAACGAAAAACTGTTTTTT.

The chain recombines TRBV6-1 with TRBJ1-5, with D perhaps TRBD1 (5 bases). V dropped 3 bases and J dropped 2 bases, with 11 bases sitting between them. The CDR3 sequence is 15 residues long. Looked up from germline, CDR1 is MNHNS and CDR2 is SASEGT. The chain's CDR3 is CASSETALGNQPQHF. DNA of the CDR3: TGTGCCAGCAGTGAGACAGCCCTTGGCAATCAGCCCCAGCATTTT.

This clone showed up just a few times. The V gene is TRBV6-6, the J gene TRBJ2-5; 7 nucleotides agree with TRBD2. The CDR3 has 11 amino acids. CDR1 MNHNY and CDR2 SVGAGI come from the germline V gene (reference sequence). V shed 8 bases and J 5 bases; nucleotides not matched to a gene: 2. The CDR3 sequence: CASGRAETQYF. The CDR3 coding sequence is TGTGCCAGCGGGAGGGCGGAGACCCAGTACTTC.

V usage is TRBV21-1 and J usage is TRBJ2-7; the table's D call, TRBD2, was not checked against the DNA. TRBV21-1 is a listed pseudogene. CDR3 length: 16 amino acids. This CDR3 is CASSKVPAGGRYEQYF. CDR3 nucleotide sequence: TGTGCCAGCAGCAAAGTCCCCGCGGGGGGGCGTTACGAGCAGTACTTC.

The J gene is TRBJ1-1, the V gene TRBV30; TRBD1 might be the D (6 bases). Looked up from germline, CDR1 is GTSNPN and CDR2 is SVGIG (reference sequence). The CDR3 runs to 14 residues. Trimming took 8 bases from V and 0 from J, leaving 16 bases between them. CDR3 loop: CAHRRGGMNTEAFF. The CDR3 region has the DNA TGTGCCCATAGGAGGGGGGGAATGAACACTGAAGCTTTCTTT.

The chain couples TRBV10-1 to TRBJ1-1, with D possibly being TRBD1 (5 bases). Germline V gene data show CDR1 as WNHNN and CDR2 as SYGVQD (reference sequence). This CDR3 region has 15 residues. Trimming took 0 bases from V and 5 from J, leaving 13 bases between them. The CDR3 region has the DNA TGCGCCAGCAGTGAGTCAGGGTTCGCAGGGACTGAAGCTTTCTTT. This translates into CASSESGFAGTEAFF.

The chain uses TRBV7-8 and TRBJ2-5; 8 bases fit TRBD1. This CDR3 spans 15 amino acids. The V gene's germline CDR1 is SGHVS and CDR2 FQNEAQ. The V and J ends lost 4 bases and 4 bases, in that order; junction bases with no gene match: 8. The CDR3 region is CASSSRDRLGETQYF. Written as DNA, the CDR3 is TGTGCCAGCAGCTCCCGGGACAGGTTGGGAGAGACCCAGTACTTC.

This chain joins TRBV2 and TRBJ1-3; 9 bases are shared with TRBD1. Per germline, CDR1 SNHLY and CDR2 FYNNEI. V shed 6 bases, J shed 0 bases, and the junction held 3 bases outside the gene matches. CDR3 length equals 15 residues. The CDR3 coding sequence is TGTGCCAGCAGGGACAGGGGCCTCTCTGGAAACACCATATATTTT. It encodes CASRDRGLSGNTIYF.

This chain links TRBV15 with TRBJ1-1, with a weak D call TRBD1 (5 bases). The V end was cut by 0 bases, the J end by 6 bases, with 11 bases between. There are 14 residues in the CDR3. CDR1 LNHNV and CDR2 YYDKDF come from the germline V gene (reference sequence). Here the CDR3 reads CATSRDRQGPEAFF. The CDR3 DNA follows: TGTGCCACCAGCAGAGATAGGCAGGGCCCTGAAGCTTTCTTT.

V is TRBV5-1 and J is TRBJ1-1; the match to TRBD1 covers 8 bases. The CDR3 has 15 residues. Trimming at V came to 5 bases and at J to 2 bases, leaving 8 bases not matched to a gene. In germline, CDR1 is SGHRS, CDR2 YFSETQ. The CDR3 nucleotides are TGCGCCAGCAGGACGGATGGACAGGGCAACACTGAAGCTTTCTTT. This sequence encodes CASRTDGQGNTEAFF.

This chain joins TRBV5-1 and TRBJ2-1, with 7 bases lining up with TRBD2. Germline CDR1 SGHRS, CDR2 YFSETQ. Germline trimming cut 4 bases from V and 3 bases from J; bases unmatched to any gene: 1. The CDR3 runs 13 residues. The CDR3 sequence: CASSRDYYNEQFF. In nucleotides, the CDR3 is TGCGCCAGCAGCCGGGACTACTACAATGAGCAGTTCTTC.